Listed below are T cell receptor beta chains from one sample, sequenced in a study of CD8+ T cells in alopecia areata. Profiled with immunoSEQ multiplex PCR; TCRdb holds only in-frame clones, not every one. The data show fewer than 100,000 clones, with 40% to 55% seen just once and under 0.9% held by the top ten. The specimen sequenced was CD4+ T cells sorted from blood. The receptors come from a human donor with alopecia areata. The CDR3 runs from the conserved cysteine through the conserved F or W. D genes are given only for firm matches. Size tells how often a clone was seen (once, few, many) or the class of an expanded clone, and some rows leave it out.

>once|TRBV7-2|TRBJ2-5|NA
TGTGCCAGCAGCTCTGCGCAGACCCAGTACTTC
CASSSAQTQYF
>NA|TRBV29-1|TRBJ2-7|TRBD1
TGCAGCGCCGGAACCGGGACAGGCGGCGAGCAGTACTTC
CSAGTGTGGEQYF
>NA|TRBV6-1|TRBJ2-7|TRBD1
TGTGCCAGCAGTGAACCGTTCAGGACAGGGAGTCGGGAGCAGTACTTC
CASSEPFRTGSREQYF
>few|TRBV29-1|TRBJ2-5|NA
TGCAGCGTTGAAGGCTACCAAGAGACCCAGTACTTC
CSVEGYQETQYF
>NA|TRBV20-1|TRBJ1-2|NA
TGCAGTGCCACTGACAGCTATGGCTACACCTTC
CSATDSYGYTF
>few|TRBV28|TRBJ2-7|NA
TGTGCCAGCAGAACCTCCTACGAGCAGTACTTC
CASRTSYEQYF
>NA|TRBV25-1|TRBJ1-1|TRBD1
TGTGCCAGCAGTACCCAGGACAGGCGGGGCACTGAAGCTTTCTTT
CASSTQDRRGTEAFF
>NA|TRBV29-1|TRBJ1-3|NA
TGCAGCGTTGAACGGGGAAACACCATATATTTT
CSVERGNTIYF
>NA|TRBV30|TRBJ1-1|NA
TGTGCCTCGGGGTTAAACACTGAAGCTTTCTTT
CASGLNTEAFF
>few|TRBV28|TRBJ2-4|NA
TGTGCCAGCAGTTTATCGGGGAGGATATTAGCCAAAAACATTCAGTACTTC
CASSLSGRILAKNIQYF
>few|TRBV14|TRBJ2-6|NA
TGTGCCAGCAGTCAGGCCTCTGGGGCCAACGTCCTGACTTTC
CASSQASGANVLTF
>NA|TRBV10-3|TRBJ2-5|NA
TGTGCCATCAGTGAGTCAACGGACCCGGAGACCCAGTACTTC
CAISESTDPETQYF
>NA|TRBV29-1|TRBJ2-3|TRBD1
TGCAGCGTTGCTACAGGGGGCAACACAGATACGCAGTATTTT
CSVATGGNTDTQYF
>NA|TRBV23-1|TRBJ2-6|NA
TGCGCCAGCAGTCAGGAGGGGGCAACTGGGGCCAACGTCCTGACTTTC
CASSQEGATGANVLTF
>NA|TRBV4-3|TRBJ2-7|NA
TGCGCCAGCAGCCAAGATCGCGATAGGGGATACGAGCAGTACTTC
CASSQDRDRGYEQYF
>NA|TRBV19|TRBJ1-1|NA
TGTGCCAGTAGTATAAACAGGGAGAACACTGAAGCTTTCTTT
CASSINRENTEAFF
>few|TRBV29-1|TRBJ2-5|NA
TGCAGCGTCCGCCAAGAGACCCAGTACTTC
CSVRQETQYF
>few|TRBV28|TRBJ1-4|NA
TGTGCCAGCAGCAATACAAGGCTGAAACTGTTTTTT
CASSNTRLKLFF
>NA|TRBV29-1|TRBJ2-7|NA
TGCAGCGTTGCGGGTCGGGCCCGCTACGAGCAGTACTTC
CSVAGRARYEQYF
>NA|TRBV7-9|TRBJ2-1|NA
TGTGCCAGCAGCTTGGAGGAGGGGACTCCGCTGCAGTTCTTC
CASSLEEGTPLQFF
>NA|TRBV23-1|TRBJ2-1|TRBD1
TGCGCCAGCAGTCAGTGGACAGGAACCTCCTACAATGAGCAGTTCTTC
CASSQWTGTSYNEQFF
>NA|TRBV15|TRBJ1-2|TRBD1
TGTGCCACCAGCGAGGGACAGGGCCCTTACTATGGCTACACCTTC
CATSEGQGPYYGYTF
>few|TRBV10-3|TRBJ1-5|TRBD1
TGTGCCATCAGTGAGGGCCGGACAGGGTTGCATCAGCCCCAGCATTTT
CAISEGRTGLHQPQHF
>NA|TRBV2|TRBJ1-1|TRBD1
TGTGCCAGCGGGAGGGACAGCCGAACTGAAGCTTTCTTT
CASGRDSRTEAFF
>NA|TRBV7-2|TRBJ1-2|TRBD1
TGTGCCAGCAGCTTAGGACAGGGGGTTGATGGCTACACCTTC
CASSLGQGVDGYTF
>NA|TRBV29-1|TRBJ2-1|NA
TGCAGCGTTGGAAATGGCGGGAAGGGAACCAATGAGCAGTTCTTC
CSVGNGGKGTNEQFF
>NA|TRBV4-1|TRBJ2-7|TRBD2
TGCGCCAGCAGCCACCCGGCTAGCGGGAGCTACGAGCAGTACTTC
CASSHPASGSYEQYF
>NA|TRBV11-2|TRBJ2-5|NA
TGTGCCAGCAGCTTTGAAGAGACCCAGTACTTC
CASSFEETQYF
>NA|TRBV11-2|TRBJ2-2|NA
TGTGCCAGCAGCTTAGAGAGGTCCGGGGAGCTGTTTTTT
CASSLERSGELFF
>few|TRBV7-6|TRBJ2-7|NA
TGTGCCAGCGCCTTTTCCTACGAGCAGTACTTC
CASAFSYEQYF
>NA|TRBV20-1|TRBJ1-1|NA
TGCAGTGCCGGACAGTTCGAAGCTTTCTTT
CSAGQFEAFF
>NA|TRBV5-1|TRBJ1-5|NA
TGCGCCAGCAGCTTGGGAAGCAATCAGCCCCAGCATTTT
CASSLGSNQPQHF
>NA|TRBV30|TRBJ2-7|NA
TGTGCCTGGAATGAAGGGGAAGGGTACGAGCAGTACTTC
CAWNEGEGYEQYF
>NA|TRBV30|TRBJ1-2|NA
TGTGCCTGGAGTGTTAAGCGACAGGCCGGGAATTATGGCTACACCTTC
CAWSVKRQAGNYGYTF
>NA|TRBV11-2|TRBJ2-1|NA
TGTGCCAGCAGCTTAGCTGGGTGGGCGAATGAGCAGTTCTTC
CASSLAGWANEQFF
>NA|TRBV2|TRBJ2-1|TRBD1
TGTGCCAGCAGACCTTTGAGGGACAGGGGCAACAATGAGCAGTTCTTC
CASRPLRDRGNNEQFF
>NA|TRBV29-1|TRBJ1-1|TRBD1
TGCAGCGTTGAAAGGGGGCAGGCGTTGAACACTGAAGCTTTCTTT
CSVERGQALNTEAFF
>NA|TRBV5-1|TRBJ2-5|TRBD2
TGCGCCAGCAGCCCCCGACTAGCGCAAGGGGTAGAGACCCAGTACTTC
CASSPRLAQGVETQYF
>few|TRBV21-1|TRBJ2-1|NA
TGTGCCAGCACCACTAGCGGACAACACAATGAGCAGTTCTTC
CASTTSGQHNEQFF
>NA|TRBV5-4|TRBJ2-1|NA
TGTGCCAGCAGCTTGTCGCCCAGCCATGAGCAGTTCTTC
CASSLSPSHEQFF
>NA|TRBV29-1|TRBJ1-5|TRBD1
TGCAGCGTTGTGGAGGGGGCGAAGAATCAGCCCCAGCATTTT
CSVVEGAKNQPQHF
>few|TRBV28|TRBJ2-7|TRBD1
TGTGCCAGCACCCCCTTCGGGACAGGGTCCTACGAGCAGTACTTC
CASTPFGTGSYEQYF
>NA|TRBV7-9|TRBJ1-5|NA
TGTGCCAGCAGCTTAATGGGGAATAGCAATCAGCCCCAGCATTTT
CASSLMGNSNQPQHF
>few|TRBV29-1|TRBJ2-3|NA
TGCAGCGTTGAAGACGGCTCGGCCACAGATACGCAGTATTTT
CSVEDGSATDTQYF
>NA|TRBV25-1|TRBJ2-3|NA
TGTGCCAGCATGGGACCCCGCACAGATACGCAGTATTTT
CASMGPRTDTQYF
>NA|TRBV11-2|TRBJ2-7|NA
TGTGCCAGCAGCCCCGAGGTAGTCAGCTACGAGCAGTACTTC
CASSPEVVSYEQYF
>NA|TRBV19|TRBJ2-1|TRBD1
TGTGCCAGTAGTATTGAAGGGACAGGGGGCGGTGAGCAGTTCTTC
CASSIEGTGGGEQFF
>NA|TRBV30|TRBJ2-3|NA
TGTGCCTGGAGTGTGGGCCGCACAGATACGCAGTATTTT
CAWSVGRTDTQYF